This T cell receptor (beta chain) appears in the sequencing data of a study of blood T cell repertoires in COVID-19 (dated by TCRdb to 2020 to 2022). For the wider study: Samples covering the acute and convalescent phases of COVID-19 were provided by collaborators in the United States, Italy and Spain. The prospective study material was composed of cDNA or gDNA derived from T cells, B-cell-depleted T cells, or PBMCs. Subjects who had been exposed to COVID-19, were actively infected with it, or had recovered from it provided the deeply sampled blood TCRbeta repertoires that made up the dataset. A freely available public database, intended as a resource for researchers studying the immune response to SARS-CoV-2, is where the repertoires were released. Samples were obtained from the ongoing ImmuneRACE study (first 160 participants) and from 950 to 1,500 subjects provided by 6 global collaborators. Sample metadata almost always included a de-identified subject ID, COVID-19 status, age in years and sex. Where available, HLA class I and class II types were taken from metadata supplied by the sample provider and were not determined by assay-based typing. General findings and caveats noted by the study authors: How much clinical and demographic metadata was included differed by source and by participant, and the metadata was provided uncurated.

Enrolling through a virtual design, the prospective study's participants ranged in age from roughly 18 to 100 years and lived across approximately 25 United States geographic areas. In the prospective study, participants were assigned to cohorts based on the clinical history participants reported in a screening survey and a study questionnaire. In the prospective study, whole blood, serum and a nasopharyngeal or oropharyngeal swab were collected from each participant by mobile phlebotomists. Prospective study participants could optionally give additional blood draws and questionnaires over an approximately two-month period. Prospective study blood samples were shipped either frozen or at room temperature before DNA extraction. TCRbeta CDR3 regions were amplified from genomic DNA using the immunoSEQ Assay, a bias-controlled multiplex PCR. Processing in the source paper ran as follows. Within the assay, amplification of reference gene primers was used to estimate how many nucleated cells each sample contained. To quantify the absolute abundance of each unique TCRbeta CDR3 rearrangement, sequence reads were collapsed and filtered. For each sample, productive Simpson clonality was calculated as the square root of Simpson's diversity index over productive rearrangements. TCRdb obtained this table from immuneACCESS and retained in-frame rearrangements with V and J assigned. These tables miss some clones; where compared with another copy, unresolved V genes account for less than half of the shortfall, and the remainder is unexplained. The V and J calls and the clone size are those of that table, but D and trimming were determined from the DNA. The sample includes 300,000 to 350,000 clones, with around 90% observed a single time. The ten largest clones capture approximately 4% of the sample.

As for this clone: Its antigen is unknown. One base away there is no much larger clone; base qualities are not given.

CDR3 length: 14 amino acids, cysteine to phenylalanine. Just the 42-base CDR3 DNA is kept, in frame starting at base 1. The germline V gene (reference sequence) provides CDR1 LNHDA and CDR2 SQIVND. V was cut back by 5 bases and J by 0 bases, leaving a gap of 11 bases between them. Recombination linked TRBV19 to TRBJ2-7; the D gene cannot be named for sure. The clonotype comes from a young woman with acute COVID-19. The sequenced sample consisted of PBMCs or T cells enriched from blood (not recorded which). For the CDR3, the sequence is CASSPPGSSYEQYF. The DNA sequence is TGTGCCAGTAGTCCCCCAGGCTCCTCCTACGAGCAGTACTTC.